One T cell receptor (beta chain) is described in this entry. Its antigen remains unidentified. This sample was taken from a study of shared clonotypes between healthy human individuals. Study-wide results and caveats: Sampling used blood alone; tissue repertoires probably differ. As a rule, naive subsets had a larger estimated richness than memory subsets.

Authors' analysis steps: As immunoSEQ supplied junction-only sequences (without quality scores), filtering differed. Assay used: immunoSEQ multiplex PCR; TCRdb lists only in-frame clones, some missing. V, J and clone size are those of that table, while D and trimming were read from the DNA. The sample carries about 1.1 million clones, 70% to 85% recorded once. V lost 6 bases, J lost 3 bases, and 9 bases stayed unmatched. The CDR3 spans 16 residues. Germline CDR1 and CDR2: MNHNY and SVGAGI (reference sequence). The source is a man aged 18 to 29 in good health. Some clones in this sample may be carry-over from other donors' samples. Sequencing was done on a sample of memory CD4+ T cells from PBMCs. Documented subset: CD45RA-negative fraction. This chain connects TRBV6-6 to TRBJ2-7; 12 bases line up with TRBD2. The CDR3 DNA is TGTGCCAGCAGGCGACTAGCGGGAGTAACTTTCTACGAGCAGTACTTC. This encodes CASRRLAGVTFYEQYF.